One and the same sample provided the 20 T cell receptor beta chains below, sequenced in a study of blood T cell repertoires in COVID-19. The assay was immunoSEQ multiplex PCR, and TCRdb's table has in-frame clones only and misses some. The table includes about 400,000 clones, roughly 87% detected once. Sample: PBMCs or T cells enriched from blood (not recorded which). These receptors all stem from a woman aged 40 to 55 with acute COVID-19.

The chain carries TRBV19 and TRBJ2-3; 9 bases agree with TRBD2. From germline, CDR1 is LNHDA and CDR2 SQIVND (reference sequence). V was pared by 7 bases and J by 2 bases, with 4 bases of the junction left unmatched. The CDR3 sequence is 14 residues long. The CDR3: CASTLAGDTDTQYF. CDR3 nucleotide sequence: TGTGCCAGTACCTTAGCGGGGGACACAGATACGCAGTATTTT.

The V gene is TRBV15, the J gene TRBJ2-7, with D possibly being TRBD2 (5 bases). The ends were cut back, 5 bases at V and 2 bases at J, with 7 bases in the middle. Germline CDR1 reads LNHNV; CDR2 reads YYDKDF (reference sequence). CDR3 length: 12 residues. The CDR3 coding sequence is TGTGCCACCAGCCGGACTCCCTACGAGCAGTACTTC. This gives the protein CATSRTPYEQYF.

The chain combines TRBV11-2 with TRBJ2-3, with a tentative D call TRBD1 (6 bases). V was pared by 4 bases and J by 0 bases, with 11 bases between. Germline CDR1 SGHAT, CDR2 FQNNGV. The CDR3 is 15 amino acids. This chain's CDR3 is CASSSGRGSTDTQYF. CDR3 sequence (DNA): TGTGCCAGCAGCTCCGGCAGGGGTAGCACAGATACGCAGTATTTT.

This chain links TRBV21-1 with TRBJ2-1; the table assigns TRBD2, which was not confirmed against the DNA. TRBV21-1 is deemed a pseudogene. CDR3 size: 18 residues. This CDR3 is CASSLRLAGGRSLGEQFF. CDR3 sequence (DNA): TGTGCCAGCAGCTTGCGACTAGCGGGGGGCCGAAGTCTGGGTGAGCAGTTCTTC.

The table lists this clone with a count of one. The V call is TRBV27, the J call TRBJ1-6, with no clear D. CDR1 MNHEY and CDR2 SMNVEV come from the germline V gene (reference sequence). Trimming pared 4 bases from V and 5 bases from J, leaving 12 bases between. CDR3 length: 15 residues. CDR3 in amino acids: CASSSPRSHNSPLHF. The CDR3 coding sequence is TGTGCCAGCAGTTCCCCGCGGAGCCATAATTCACCCCTCCACTTT.

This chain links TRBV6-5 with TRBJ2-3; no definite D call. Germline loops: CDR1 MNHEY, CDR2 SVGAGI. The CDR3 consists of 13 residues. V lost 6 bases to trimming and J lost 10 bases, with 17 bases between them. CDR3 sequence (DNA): TGTGCCAGCAGGTATTCCGGTTTCCGTCCGCAGTATTTT. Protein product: CASRYSGFRPQYF.

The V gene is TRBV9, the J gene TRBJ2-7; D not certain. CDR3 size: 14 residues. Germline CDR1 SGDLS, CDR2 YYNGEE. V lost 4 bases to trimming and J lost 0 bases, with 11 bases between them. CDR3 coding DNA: TGTGCCAGCAGCCCTGAGCTAAACTCCTACGAGCAGTACTTC. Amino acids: CASSPELNSYEQYF.

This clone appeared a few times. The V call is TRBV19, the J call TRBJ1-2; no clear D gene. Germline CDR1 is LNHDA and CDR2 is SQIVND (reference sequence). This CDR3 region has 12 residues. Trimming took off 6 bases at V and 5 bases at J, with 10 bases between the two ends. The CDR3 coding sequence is TGTGCCAGTAGCCGGTGGGAGTATGGCTACACCTTC. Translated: CASSRWEYGYTF.

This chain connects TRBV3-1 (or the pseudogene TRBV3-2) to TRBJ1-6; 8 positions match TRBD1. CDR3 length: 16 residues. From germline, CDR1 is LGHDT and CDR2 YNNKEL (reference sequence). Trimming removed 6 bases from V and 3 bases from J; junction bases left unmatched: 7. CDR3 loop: CASRTGQGFYNSPLHF. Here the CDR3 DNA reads TGTGCCAGCAGAACAGGACAGGGATTCTATAATTCACCCCTCCACTTT.

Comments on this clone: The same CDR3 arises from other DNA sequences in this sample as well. CDR3 nucleotide sequence: TGTGCCAGCAGCCAAGGGGCTGGCTACACCTTC. Translating it yields CASSQGAGYTF. V is TRBV3-1 (or the pseudogene TRBV3-2) and J is TRBJ1-2, with D unresolved. V was shortened by 1 base and J by 7 bases, with 4 bases between the two germline ends. This CDR3 spans 11 amino acids. CDR1 is LGHDT and CDR2 is YNNKEL in the germline V gene (reference sequence).

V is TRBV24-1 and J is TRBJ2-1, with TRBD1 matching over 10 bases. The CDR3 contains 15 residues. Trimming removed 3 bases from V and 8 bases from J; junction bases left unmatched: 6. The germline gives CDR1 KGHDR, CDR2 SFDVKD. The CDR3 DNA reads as TGTGCCACCAGTGATCCCCGGACAGGGGGTTATGAGCAGTTCTTC. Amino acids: CATSDPRTGGYEQFF.

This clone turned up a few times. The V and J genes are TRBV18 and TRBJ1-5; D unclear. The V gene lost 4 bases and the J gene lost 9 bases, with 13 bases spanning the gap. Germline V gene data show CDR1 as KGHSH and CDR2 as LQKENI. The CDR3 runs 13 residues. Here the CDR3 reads CASSLREEAPQHF. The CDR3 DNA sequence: TGTGCCAGCTCACTCCGGGAAGAGGCGCCCCAGCATTTT.

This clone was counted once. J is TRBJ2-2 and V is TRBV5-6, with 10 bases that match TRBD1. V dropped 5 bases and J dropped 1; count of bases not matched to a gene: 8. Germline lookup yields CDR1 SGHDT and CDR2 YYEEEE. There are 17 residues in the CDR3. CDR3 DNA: TGTGCCAGCAGGCCGGGACAGGGGATCTTGAACACCGGGGAGCTGTTTTTT. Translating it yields CASRPGQGILNTGELFF.

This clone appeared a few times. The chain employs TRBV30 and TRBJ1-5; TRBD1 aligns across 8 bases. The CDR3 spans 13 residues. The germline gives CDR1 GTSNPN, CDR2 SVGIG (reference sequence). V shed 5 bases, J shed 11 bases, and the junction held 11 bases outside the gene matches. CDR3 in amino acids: CAWERQGSYAQHF. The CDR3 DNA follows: TGTGCCTGGGAGAGACAGGGGTCGTATGCCCAGCATTTT.

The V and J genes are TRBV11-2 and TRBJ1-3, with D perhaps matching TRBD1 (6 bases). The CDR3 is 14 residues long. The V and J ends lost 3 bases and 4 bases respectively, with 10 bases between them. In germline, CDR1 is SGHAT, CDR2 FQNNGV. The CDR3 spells CASSFGGTGNTIYF. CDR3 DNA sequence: TGTGCCAGCAGCTTCGGGGGGACAGGAAACACCATATATTTT. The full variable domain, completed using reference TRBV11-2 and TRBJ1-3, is EAGVAQSPRYKIIEKRQSVAFWCNPISGHATLYWYQQILGQGPKLLIQFQNNGVVDDSQLPKDRFSAERLKGVDSTLKIQPAKLEDSAVYLCASSFGGTGNTIYFGEGSWLTVV.

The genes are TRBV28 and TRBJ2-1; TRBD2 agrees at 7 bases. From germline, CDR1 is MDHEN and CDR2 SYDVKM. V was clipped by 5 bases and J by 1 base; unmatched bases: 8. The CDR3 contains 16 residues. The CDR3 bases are TGTGCCAGCAGTCCGAACCGACTAGCATCCTACAATGAGCAGTTCTTC. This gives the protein CASSPNRLASYNEQFF. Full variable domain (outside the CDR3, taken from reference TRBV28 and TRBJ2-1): DVKVTQSSRYLVKRTGEKVFLECVQDMDHENMFWYRQDPGLGLRLIYFSYDVKMKEKGDIPEGYSVSREKKERFSLILESASTNQTSMYLCASSPNRLASYNEQFFGPGTRLTVL.

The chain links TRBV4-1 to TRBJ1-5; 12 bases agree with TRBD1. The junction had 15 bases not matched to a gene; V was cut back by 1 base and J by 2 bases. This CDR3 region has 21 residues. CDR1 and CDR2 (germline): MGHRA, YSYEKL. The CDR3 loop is CASSQGSVPGQGALGNQPQHF. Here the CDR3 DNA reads TGCGCCAGCAGCCAAGGTTCGGTACCGGGACAGGGGGCGCTCGGCAATCAGCCCCAGCATTTT.

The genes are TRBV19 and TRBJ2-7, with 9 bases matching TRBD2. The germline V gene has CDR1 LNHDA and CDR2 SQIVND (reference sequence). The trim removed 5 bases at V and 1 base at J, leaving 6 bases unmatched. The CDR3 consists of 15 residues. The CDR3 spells CASSPGLALSYEQYF. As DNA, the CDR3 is TGTGCCAGTAGTCCCGGACTAGCGCTATCCTACGAGCAGTACTTC.

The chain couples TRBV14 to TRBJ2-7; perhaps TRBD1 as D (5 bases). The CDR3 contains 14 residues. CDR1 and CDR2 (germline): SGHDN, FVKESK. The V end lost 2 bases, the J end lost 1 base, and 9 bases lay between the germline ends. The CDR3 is CASSQFQGSYEQYF. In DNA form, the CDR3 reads TGTGCCAGCAGCCAATTTCAGGGTTCCTACGAGCAGTACTTC.

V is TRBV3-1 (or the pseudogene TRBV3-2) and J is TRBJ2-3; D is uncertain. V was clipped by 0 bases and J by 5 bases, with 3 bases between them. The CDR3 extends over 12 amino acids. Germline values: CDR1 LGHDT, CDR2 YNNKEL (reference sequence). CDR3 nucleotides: TGTGCCAGCAGCCAAGATCTAGATACGCAGTATTTT. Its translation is CASSQDLDTQYF.